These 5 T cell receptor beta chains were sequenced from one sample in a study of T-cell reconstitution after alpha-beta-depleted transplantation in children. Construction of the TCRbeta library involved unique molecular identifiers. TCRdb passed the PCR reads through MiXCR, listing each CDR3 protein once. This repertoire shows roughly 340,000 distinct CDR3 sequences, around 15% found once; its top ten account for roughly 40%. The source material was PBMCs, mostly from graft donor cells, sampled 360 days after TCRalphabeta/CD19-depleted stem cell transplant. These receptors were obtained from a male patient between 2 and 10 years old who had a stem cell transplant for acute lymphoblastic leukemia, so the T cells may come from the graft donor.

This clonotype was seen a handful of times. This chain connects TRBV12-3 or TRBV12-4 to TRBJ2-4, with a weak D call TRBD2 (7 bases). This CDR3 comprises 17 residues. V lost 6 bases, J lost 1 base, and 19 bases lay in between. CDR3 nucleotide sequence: TGTGCCAGCAGCACCGGCGAGGGGGGGCTTGCCAAAAACATTCAGTACTTC. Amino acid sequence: CASSTGEGGLAKNIQYF.

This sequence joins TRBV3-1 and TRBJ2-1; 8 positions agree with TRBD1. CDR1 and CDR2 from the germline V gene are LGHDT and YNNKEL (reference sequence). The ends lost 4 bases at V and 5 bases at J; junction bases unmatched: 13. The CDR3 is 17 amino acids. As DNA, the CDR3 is TGTGCCAGCAGCCTCACGTGGACAGGGAGGTCCCACAATGAGCAGTTCTTC. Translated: CASSLTWTGRSHNEQFF.

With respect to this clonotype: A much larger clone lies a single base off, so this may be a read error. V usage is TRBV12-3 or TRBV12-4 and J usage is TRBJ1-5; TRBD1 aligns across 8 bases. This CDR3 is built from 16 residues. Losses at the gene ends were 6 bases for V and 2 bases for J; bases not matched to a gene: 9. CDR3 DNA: TGTGCCAGCAGGTCAACAGGGGGTCGACGCAATCAGCCCCAGCATTTT. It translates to CASRSTGGRRNQPQHF.

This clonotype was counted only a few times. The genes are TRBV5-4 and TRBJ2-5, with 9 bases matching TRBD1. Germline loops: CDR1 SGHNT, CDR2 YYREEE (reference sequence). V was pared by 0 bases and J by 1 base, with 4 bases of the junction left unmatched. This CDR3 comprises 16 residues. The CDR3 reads CASSLDGTGIQETQYF. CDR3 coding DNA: TGTGCCAGCAGCTTGGATGGGACAGGGATCCAAGAGACCCAGTACTTC.

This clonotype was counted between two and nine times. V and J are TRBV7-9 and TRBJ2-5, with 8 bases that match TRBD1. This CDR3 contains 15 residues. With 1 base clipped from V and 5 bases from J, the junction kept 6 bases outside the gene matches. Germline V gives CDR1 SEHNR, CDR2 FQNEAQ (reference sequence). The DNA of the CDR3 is TGTGCCAGCAGCTTAGACCAGGGGGCAAGGGAGACCCAGTACTTC. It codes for CASSLDQGARETQYF.